A selection of T cell receptor beta chains follows, all from one sample in a study of blood T cell repertoires in COVID-19. The method was immunoSEQ multiplex PCR; TCRdb's version includes in-frame clones alone and lacks a portion of them. The table records 150,000 or so clones, about nine tenths of them present only once. Sequenced input: peripheral blood. These TCRs come from a human donor in a cohort sampled during active COVID-19. CDR3s include the opening cysteine and the closing phenylalanine or tryptophan. D genes are given only for firm matches. Some rows mark clone size as missing; the rest say once, few, many or name a class of expanded clone.

clone_size	v_call	d_call	j_call	cdr3_length	cdr3_aa	cdr3_nt
NA	TRBV19	NA	TRBJ2-5	14	CASSISTGRETQYF	TGTGCCAGTAGTATTTCAACAGGACGAGAGACCCAGTACTTC
few	TRBV4-3	TRBD2	TRBJ2-1	18	CASSPGTSGLSSYNEQFF	TGCGCCAGCAGCCCTGGGACTAGCGGGTTGAGCTCCTACAATGAGCAGTTCTTC
NA	TRBV9	NA	TRBJ2-3	16	CASSVVSRGNTDTQYF	TGTGCCAGCAGCGTAGTCTCCCGGGGGAACACAGATACGCAGTATTTT
NA	TRBV30	NA	TRBJ1-6	14	CAWTKSSYNSPLHF	TGTGCCTGGACCAAGAGCTCCTATAATTCACCCCTCCACTTT
NA	TRBV2	NA	TRBJ1-3	13	CASSALSGNTIYF	TGTGCCAGCAGTGCCCTATCTGGAAACACCATATATTTT
NA	TRBV5-1	NA	TRBJ1-6	13	CASKLAGNSPLHF	TGCGCCAGCAAATTGGCGGGGAATTCACCCCTCCACTTT
NA	TRBV7-9	NA	TRBJ1-2	13	CASSLGSGDGYTF	TGTGCCAGCAGCTTAGGTTCGGGGGATGGCTACACCTTC
once	TRBV30	TRBD2	TRBJ2-2	13	CAWTSGVTGELFF	TGTGCCTGGACTAGCGGTGTCACCGGGGAGCTGTTTTTT
few	TRBV12-1	NA	TRBJ1-5	15	CASSFGPANNQPQHF	TGTGCCAGCAGCTTTGGTCCAGCGAACAATCAGCCCCAGCATTTT
NA	TRBV6-1	NA	TRBJ1-2	17	CASSGPGPKGGVSGYTF	TGTGCCAGCAGTGGACCCGGGCCGAAGGGGGGGGTAAGTGGCTACACCTTC
NA	TRBV5-4	TRBD1	TRBJ1-6	16	CASRDTPGQVNSPLHF	TGTGCCAGCAGGGATACACCGGGACAGGTGAATTCACCCCTCCACTTT
NA	TRBV28	TRBD1	TRBJ1-5	14	CASNRDRGRQPQHF	TGTGCCAGCAACCGGGACAGGGGGAGACAGCCCCAGCATTTT
NA	TRBV6-1	NA	TRBJ1-6	14	CASSEARVDSPLHF	TGTGCCAGCAGTGAAGCCCGTGTTGATTCACCCCTCCACTTT
many	TRBV3-1/TRBV3-2	NA	TRBJ2-7	14	CASSQGQGNREQYF	TGTGCCAGCAGCCAAGGTCAGGGGAATCGCGAGCAGTACTTC
NA	TRBV7-9	NA	TRBJ2-3	15	CASSLGGSSPDTQYF	TGTGCCAGCAGCTTAGGTGGTAGTTCCCCAGATACGCAGTATTTT
NA	TRBV4-3	TRBD1	TRBJ1-6	14	CASSQQGGSSPLHF	TGCGCCAGCAGCCAGCAGGGGGGATCGTCACCCCTCCACTTT
NA	TRBV28	NA	TRBJ2-5	13	CASSPGWIETQYF	TGTGCCAGCAGTCCAGGGTGGATAGAGACCCAGTACTTC
NA	TRBV5-1	NA	TRBJ2-3	16	CASSLEFDISTDTQYF	TGCGCCAGCAGCTTGGAATTCGACATTAGCACAGATACGCAGTATTTT
NA	TRBV7-9	NA	TRBJ2-7	12	CASRETGAQQYF	TGTGCCAGCAGAGAGACAGGTGCCCAGCAGTACTTC
NA	TRBV7-2	NA	TRBJ2-7	16	CASSSQIWQGRYEQYF	TGTGCCAGCAGCTCCCAAATATGGCAGGGTCGCTACGAGCAGTACTTC
once	TRBV9	NA	TRBJ2-6	18	CASSESGGTYSGANVLTF	TGTGCCAGCAGCGAGAGTGGGGGGACCTACTCTGGGGCCAACGTCCTGACTTTC
NA	TRBV3-1/TRBV3-2	NA	TRBJ2-7	16	CASSQGLGVQSYEQYF	TGTGCCAGCAGCCAAGGGCTCGGAGTTCAATCCTACGAGCAGTACTTC
once	TRBV5-5	TRBD2	TRBJ2-2	16	CASSPTSGGGTGELFF	TGTGCCAGCAGCCCGACTAGCGGAGGGGGCACCGGGGAGCTGTTTTTT
NA	TRBV3-1/TRBV3-2	TRBD1	TRBJ2-4	16	CASSHPKEGQGNIQYF	TGTGCCAGCAGCCACCCTAAGGAGGGACAGGGTAACATTCAGTACTTC
NA	TRBV7-2	NA	TRBJ1-1	14	CASSLVPGNTEAFF	TGTGCCAGCAGCTTAGTACCGGGGAACACTGAAGCTTTCTTT
NA	TRBV11-3	TRBD2	TRBJ2-1	17	CASSPGLAGAPYNEQFF	TGTGCCAGCAGCCCAGGACTAGCGGGAGCCCCCTACAATGAGCAGTTCTTC
NA	TRBV19	NA	TRBJ2-7	14	CASSAGTLNYEQYF	TGTGCCAGTAGTGCTGGGACACTCAACTACGAGCAGTACTTC
NA	TRBV5-1	TRBD1	TRBJ1-2	16	CASSLVRTGEVYGYTF	TGCGCCAGCAGCTTGGTCAGGACAGGGGAGGTCTATGGCTACACCTTC
NA	TRBV6-5	TRBD1	TRBJ2-7	14	CASRGTARSYEQYF	TGTGCCAGCAGAGGGACAGCCCGCTCCTACGAGCAGTACTTC
NA	TRBV7-2	NA	TRBJ2-5	13	CASRISRGETQYF	TGTGCCAGCAGGATTTCACGGGGAGAGACCCAGTACTTC
NA	TRBV29-1	NA	TRBJ2-5	13	CRAREMGKETQYF	TGCAGGGCAAGGGAGATGGGAAAAGAGACCCAGTACTTC
NA	TRBV9	NA	TRBJ2-3	16	CASSGDWPASTDTQYF	TGTGCCAGCAGCGGTGACTGGCCGGCTAGCACAGATACGCAGTATTTT
NA	TRBV4-2	NA	TRBJ1-6	18	CASSLERQANSYNSPLHF	TGTGCCAGCAGCCTAGAGAGACAGGCGAACTCCTATAATTCACCCCTCCACTTT
NA	TRBV9	TRBD2	TRBJ2-3	23	CASSRRSPRGLAGDPLATDTQYF	TGTGCCAGCAGCCGTAGGTCCCCTCGGGGACTAGCGGGGGACCCTTTAGCCACAGATACGCAGTATTTT
once	TRBV5-4	TRBD2	TRBJ2-4	18	CASSFRTSGVPTGNIQYF	TGTGCCAGCAGCTTCCGGACTAGCGGGGTGCCCACGGGAAACATTCAGTACTTC
NA	TRBV7-2	TRBD1	TRBJ1-1	14	CASSYGQGYTEAFF	TGTGCCAGCAGCTACGGACAGGGCTACACTGAAGCTTTCTTT
once	TRBV7-3	NA	TRBJ2-3	13	CASRLASADTQYF	TGTGCCAGCCGTCTAGCGTCGGCAGATACGCAGTATTTT
NA	TRBV7-9	NA	TRBJ2-7	14	CASSIDGHSYEQYF	TGTGCCAGCAGCATAGACGGACACTCCTACGAGCAGTACTTC
NA	TRBV6-6	TRBD1	TRBJ2-7	14	CASSYTRGLNEQYF	TGTGCCAGCAGTTACACCAGGGGGCTTAACGAGCAGTACTTC
NA	TRBV30	TRBD1	TRBJ2-5	14	CAWNTGTGMETQYF	TGTGCCTGGAATACCGGGACAGGAATGGAGACCCAGTACTTC
NA	TRBV7-2	TRBD1	TRBJ1-4	15	CASSLSGTGSEKLFF	TGTGCCAGCAGCTTATCGGGGACAGGGAGTGAAAAACTGTTTTTT
NA	TRBV10-1	TRBD1	TRBJ1-6	14	CASSDGTAYSPLHF	TGCGCCAGCAGTGACGGGACAGCCTATTCACCCCTCCACTTT
NA	TRBV11-2	TRBD1	TRBJ2-5	14	CASSRQGAMKTQYF	TGTGCCAGCAGCCGACAGGGGGCAATGAAGACCCAGTACTTC
NA	TRBV6-2/TRBV6-3	NA	TRBJ2-7	14	CASSYAGTRYEQYF	TGTGCCAGCAGTTATGCGGGAACAAGGTACGAGCAGTACTTC
NA	TRBV3-1/TRBV3-2	NA	TRBJ1-4	20	CASSQSGVTMSLASNEKLFF	TGTGCCAGCAGCCAATCGGGAGTTACAATGTCCCTGGCTTCTAATGAAAAACTGTTTTTT
NA	TRBV27	TRBD2	TRBJ2-7	15	CASSKTSGGTYEQYF	TGTGCCAGCAGTAAAACTAGCGGGGGAACCTACGAGCAGTACTTC
NA	TRBV6-2/TRBV6-3	NA	TRBJ1-1	14	CASSYSGQITEAFF	TGTGCCAGCAGTTACTCAGGACAGATCACTGAAGCTTTCTTT
NA	TRBV7-3	NA	TRBJ2-6	15	CASSSFISGANVLTF	TGTGCCAGCAGCTCATTCATCTCTGGGGCCAACGTCCTGACTTTC
NA	TRBV7-2	TRBD1	TRBJ1-6	14	CASSQRQGNSPLHF	TGTGCCAGCAGCCAGCGACAGGGTAATTCACCCCTCCACTTT
NA	TRBV7-2	TRBD1	TRBJ2-7	16	CASSLRQGPYPYEQYF	TGTGCCAGCAGCCTACGACAGGGGCCCTATCCCTACGAGCAGTACTTC
NA	TRBV30	TRBD2	TRBJ2-2	14	CAWSTSVETGELFF	TGTGCCTGGAGTACTAGCGTCGAAACCGGGGAGCTGTTTTTT
NA	TRBV5-1	NA	TRBJ2-7	15	CASSLEPGSSYEQYF	TGCGCCAGCAGCTTGGAGCCGGGTAGCTCCTACGAGCAGTACTTC
NA	TRBV9	NA	TRBJ1-2	15	CASSARAARPYGYTF	TGTGCCAGCAGCGCGCGGGCGGCGAGACCCTATGGCTACACCTTC